These T cell receptor beta chains were read from a single sample in a study of T cells in narcolepsy. Profiled with immunoSEQ multiplex PCR; TCRdb holds only in-frame clones, not every one. The table has 28,000 or so clones, 75% to 85% seen once. The sequenced sample was CD45RA- memory CD4+ T cells from PBMCs. The receptors stem from a human donor with narcolepsy. Each CDR3 is given with its conserved first and last residue. D genes are given only for firm matches. Size is stated for part of the rows, as once, few or many counts, or as a class when the clone is expanded.

CDR3 length: 15
clone size: few
D gene: TRBD1
V gene: TRBV28
J gene: TRBJ1-5
CDR3 DNA: TGTGCCAGCAGTAGACGGGACAGTTCGAATCAGCCCCAGCATTTT
CDR3 protein: CASSRRDSSNQPQHF

CDR3 length: 15
clone size: .
D gene: .
V gene: TRBV10-3
J gene: TRBJ1-3
CDR3 DNA: TGTGCCGTAGCTTCGGACAGATCCTCTGGAAACACCATATATTTT
CDR3 protein: CAVASDRSSGNTIYF

CDR3 length: 15
clone size: .
D gene: TRBD1
V gene: TRBV2
J gene: TRBJ2-5
CDR3 DNA: TGTGCCAGCAGTGACCTGGGACAGGGGAGAGAGACCCAGTACTTC
CDR3 protein: CASSDLGQGRETQYF

CDR3 length: 16
clone size: .
D gene: TRBD2
V gene: TRBV4-1
J gene: TRBJ2-5
CDR3 DNA: TGCGCCAGCAGAGACCCGGGACTAGCGGAACAAGAGACCCAGTACTTC
CDR3 protein: CASRDPGLAEQETQYF

CDR3 length: 18
clone size: few
D gene: .
V gene: TRBV5-1
J gene: TRBJ2-5
CDR3 DNA: TGCGCCAGCAACCTAAACCCGACCGGGGGCGGCGGGGGAGAGACCCAGTACTTC
CDR3 protein: CASNLNPTGGGGGETQYF

CDR3 length: 14
clone size: .
D gene: .
V gene: TRBV5-4
J gene: TRBJ1-1
CDR3 DNA: TGTGCCAGCAGCTTGGCAGGGATTGGCACTGAAGCTTTCTTT
CDR3 protein: CASSLAGIGTEAFF

CDR3 length: 12
clone size: .
D gene: TRBD1
V gene: TRBV28
J gene: TRBJ1-4
CDR3 DNA: TGTGCCATTGGGACAGCGGGTGAAAAACTGTTTTTT
CDR3 protein: CAIGTAGEKLFF

CDR3 length: 15
clone size: .
D gene: TRBD1
V gene: TRBV6-5
J gene: TRBJ1-1
CDR3 DNA: TGTGCCAGCAGTTCCCGGACAGGGGGGATTCCTGAAGCTTTCTTT
CDR3 protein: CASSSRTGGIPEAFF

CDR3 length: 16
clone size: .
D gene: .
V gene: TRBV4-1
J gene: TRBJ2-7
CDR3 DNA: TGCGCCAGCAGCCAAGAATTGGTAGGGTCCTCCTACGAGCAGTACTTC
CDR3 protein: CASSQELVGSSYEQYF

CDR3 length: 15
clone size: .
D gene: .
V gene: TRBV5-4
J gene: TRBJ1-2
CDR3 DNA: TGTGCCAGCAGCTTGGTGGAATCCTCCAACTATGGCTACACCTTC
CDR3 protein: CASSLVESSNYGYTF

CDR3 length: 14
clone size: few
D gene: TRBD1
V gene: TRBV6-1
J gene: TRBJ1-5
CDR3 DNA: TGTGCCAGCAGTGAGGCTCAGGGGGGTCAGCCCCAGCATTTT
CDR3 protein: CASSEAQGGQPQHF

CDR3 length: 14
clone size: .
D gene: .
V gene: TRBV5-1
J gene: TRBJ2-1
CDR3 DNA: TGCGCCAGCAGCTTGACAGCAGGAAGCAATGAGCAGTTCTTC
CDR3 protein: CASSLTAGSNEQFF

CDR3 length: 16
clone size: .
D gene: TRBD2
V gene: TRBV28
J gene: TRBJ2-3
CDR3 DNA: TGTGCCAGCAGCAACCTAGCGGGAGGGGATAAGGATACGCAGTATTTT
CDR3 protein: CASSNLAGGDKDTQYF

CDR3 length: 14
clone size: .
D gene: TRBD1
V gene: TRBV5-4
J gene: TRBJ1-6
CDR3 DNA: TGTGCCAGCAGCTTAACAGGGGTTGATTCACCCCTCCACTTT
CDR3 protein: CASSLTGVDSPLHF

CDR3 length: 13
clone size: .
D gene: .
V gene: TRBV5-5
J gene: TRBJ1-4
CDR3 DNA: TGTGCCAGCACCCCTAATTTAGATGAAAAACTGTTTTTT
CDR3 protein: CASTPNLDEKLFF

CDR3 length: 17
clone size: .
D gene: TRBD1
V gene: TRBV25-1
J gene: TRBJ2-1
CDR3 DNA: TGTGCCAGCAGTGAATATATAGGGACAGGGGTCCACAATGAGCAGTTCTTC
CDR3 protein: CASSEYIGTGVHNEQFF

CDR3 length: 15
clone size: .
D gene: .
V gene: TRBV7-2
J gene: TRBJ2-3
CDR3 DNA: TGTGCCAGCAGCTTAGTACTAGTAGGCACAGATACGCAGTATTTT
CDR3 protein: CASSLVLVGTDTQYF

CDR3 length: 14
clone size: .
D gene: TRBD2
V gene: TRBV6-5
J gene: TRBJ2-3
CDR3 DNA: TGTGCCAGCAGTGGACTAGCGGGAGGTTATACGCAGTATTTT
CDR3 protein: CASSGLAGGYTQYF